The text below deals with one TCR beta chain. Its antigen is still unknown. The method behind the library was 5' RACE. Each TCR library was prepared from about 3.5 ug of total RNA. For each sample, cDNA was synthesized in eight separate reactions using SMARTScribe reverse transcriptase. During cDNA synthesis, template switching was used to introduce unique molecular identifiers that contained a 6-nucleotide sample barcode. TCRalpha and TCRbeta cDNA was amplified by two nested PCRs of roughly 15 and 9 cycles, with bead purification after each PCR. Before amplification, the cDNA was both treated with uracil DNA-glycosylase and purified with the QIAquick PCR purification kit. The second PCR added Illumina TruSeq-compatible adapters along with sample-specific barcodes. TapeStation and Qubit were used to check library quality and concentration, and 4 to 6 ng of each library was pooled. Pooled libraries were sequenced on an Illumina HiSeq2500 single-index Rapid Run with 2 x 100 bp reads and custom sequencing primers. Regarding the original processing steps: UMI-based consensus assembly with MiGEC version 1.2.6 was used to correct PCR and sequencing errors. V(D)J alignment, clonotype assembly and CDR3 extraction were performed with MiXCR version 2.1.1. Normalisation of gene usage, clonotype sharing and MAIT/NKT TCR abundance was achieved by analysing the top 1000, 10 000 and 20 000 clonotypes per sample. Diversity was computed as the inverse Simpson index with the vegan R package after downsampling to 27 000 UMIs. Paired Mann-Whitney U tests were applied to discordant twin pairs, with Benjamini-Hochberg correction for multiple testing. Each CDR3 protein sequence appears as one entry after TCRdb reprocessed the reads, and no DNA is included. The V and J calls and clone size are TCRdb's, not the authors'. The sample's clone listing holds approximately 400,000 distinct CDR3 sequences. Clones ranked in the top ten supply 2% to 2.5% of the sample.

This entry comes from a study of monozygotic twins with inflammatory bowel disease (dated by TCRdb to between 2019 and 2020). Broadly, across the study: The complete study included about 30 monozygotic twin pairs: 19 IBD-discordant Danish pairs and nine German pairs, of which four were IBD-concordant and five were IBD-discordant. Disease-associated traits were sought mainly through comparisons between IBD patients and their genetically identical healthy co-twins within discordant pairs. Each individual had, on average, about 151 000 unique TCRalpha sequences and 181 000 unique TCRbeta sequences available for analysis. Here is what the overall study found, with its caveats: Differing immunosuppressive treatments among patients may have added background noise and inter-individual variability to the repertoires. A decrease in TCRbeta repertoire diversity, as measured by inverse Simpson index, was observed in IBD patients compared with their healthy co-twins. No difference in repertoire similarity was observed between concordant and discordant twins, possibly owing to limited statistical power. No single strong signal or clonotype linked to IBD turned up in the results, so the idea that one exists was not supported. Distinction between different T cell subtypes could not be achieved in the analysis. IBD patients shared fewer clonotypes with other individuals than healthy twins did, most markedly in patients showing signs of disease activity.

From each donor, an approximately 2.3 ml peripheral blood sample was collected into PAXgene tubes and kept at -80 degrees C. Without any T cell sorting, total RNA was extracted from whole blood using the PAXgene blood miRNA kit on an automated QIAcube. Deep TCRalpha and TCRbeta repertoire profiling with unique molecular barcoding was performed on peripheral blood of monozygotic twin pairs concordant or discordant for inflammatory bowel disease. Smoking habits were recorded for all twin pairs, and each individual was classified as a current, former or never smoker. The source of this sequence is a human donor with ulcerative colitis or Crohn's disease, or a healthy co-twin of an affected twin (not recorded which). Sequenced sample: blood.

This receptor has the CDR3 CASSLGSEQETQYF. The V and J segments used are TRBV7-9 and TRBJ2-5. As encoded in the germline V gene (reference sequence), CDR1 is SEHNR while CDR2 is FQNEAQ. Spanning cysteine to phenylalanine, the CDR3 consists of 14 amino acids. The protein alone is recorded here. Where the CDR3 stops, the reference TRBV7-9 and TRBJ2-5 genes take over; the full variable domain is DTGVSQNPRHKITKRGQNVTFRCDPISEHNRLYWYRQTLGQGPEFLTYFQNEAQLEKSRLLSDRFSAERPKGSFSTLEIQRTEQGDSAMYLCASSLGSEQETQYFGPGTRLLVL.